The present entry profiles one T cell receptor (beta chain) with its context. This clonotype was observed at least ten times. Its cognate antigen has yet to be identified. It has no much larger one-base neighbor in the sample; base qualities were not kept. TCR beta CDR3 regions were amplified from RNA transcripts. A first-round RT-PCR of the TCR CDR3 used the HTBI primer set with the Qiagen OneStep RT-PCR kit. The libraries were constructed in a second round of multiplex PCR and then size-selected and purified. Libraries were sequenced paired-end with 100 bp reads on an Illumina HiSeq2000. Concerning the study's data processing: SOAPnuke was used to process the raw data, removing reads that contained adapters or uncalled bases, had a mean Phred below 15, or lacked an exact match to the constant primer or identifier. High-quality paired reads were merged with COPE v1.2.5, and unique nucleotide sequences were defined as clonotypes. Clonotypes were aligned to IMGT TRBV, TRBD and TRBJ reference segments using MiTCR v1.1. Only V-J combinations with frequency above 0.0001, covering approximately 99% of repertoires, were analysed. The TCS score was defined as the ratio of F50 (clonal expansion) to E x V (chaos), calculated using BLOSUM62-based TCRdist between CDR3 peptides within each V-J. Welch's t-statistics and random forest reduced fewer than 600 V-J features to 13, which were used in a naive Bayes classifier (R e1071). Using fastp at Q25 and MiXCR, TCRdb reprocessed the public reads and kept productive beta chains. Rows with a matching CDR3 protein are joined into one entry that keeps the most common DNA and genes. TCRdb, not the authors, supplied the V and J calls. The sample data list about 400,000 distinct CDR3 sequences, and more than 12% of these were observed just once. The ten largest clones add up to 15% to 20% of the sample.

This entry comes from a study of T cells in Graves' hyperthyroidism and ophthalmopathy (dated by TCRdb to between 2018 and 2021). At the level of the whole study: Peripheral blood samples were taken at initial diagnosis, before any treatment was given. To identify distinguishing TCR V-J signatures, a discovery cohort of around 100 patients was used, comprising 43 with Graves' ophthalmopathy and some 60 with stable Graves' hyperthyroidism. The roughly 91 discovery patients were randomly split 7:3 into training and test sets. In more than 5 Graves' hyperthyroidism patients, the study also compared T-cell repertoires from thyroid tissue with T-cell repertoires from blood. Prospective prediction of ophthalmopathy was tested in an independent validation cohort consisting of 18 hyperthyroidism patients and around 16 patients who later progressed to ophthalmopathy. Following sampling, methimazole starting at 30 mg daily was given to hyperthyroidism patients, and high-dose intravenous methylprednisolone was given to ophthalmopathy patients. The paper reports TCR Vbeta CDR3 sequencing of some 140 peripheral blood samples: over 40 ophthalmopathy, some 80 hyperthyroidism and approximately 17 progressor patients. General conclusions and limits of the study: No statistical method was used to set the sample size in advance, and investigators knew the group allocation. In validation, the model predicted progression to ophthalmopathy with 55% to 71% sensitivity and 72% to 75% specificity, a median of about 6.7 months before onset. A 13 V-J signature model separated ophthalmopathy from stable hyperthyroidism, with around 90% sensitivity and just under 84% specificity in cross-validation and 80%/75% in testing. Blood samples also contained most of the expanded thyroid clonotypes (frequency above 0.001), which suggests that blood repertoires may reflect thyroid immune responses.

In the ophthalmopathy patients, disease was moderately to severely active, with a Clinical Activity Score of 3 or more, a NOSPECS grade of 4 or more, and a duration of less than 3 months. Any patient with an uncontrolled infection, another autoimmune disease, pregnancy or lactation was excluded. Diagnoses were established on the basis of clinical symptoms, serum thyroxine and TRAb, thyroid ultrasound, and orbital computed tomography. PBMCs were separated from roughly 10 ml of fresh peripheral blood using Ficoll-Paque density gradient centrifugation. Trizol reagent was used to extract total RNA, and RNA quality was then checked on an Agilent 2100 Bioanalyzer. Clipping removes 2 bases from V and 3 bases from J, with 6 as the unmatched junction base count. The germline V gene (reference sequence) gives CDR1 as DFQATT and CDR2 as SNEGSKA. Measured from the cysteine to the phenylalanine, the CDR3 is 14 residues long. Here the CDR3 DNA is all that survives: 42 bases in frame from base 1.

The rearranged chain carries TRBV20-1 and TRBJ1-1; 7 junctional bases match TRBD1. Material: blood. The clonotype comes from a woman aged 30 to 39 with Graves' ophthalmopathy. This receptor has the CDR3 CSARRQGWDTEAFF. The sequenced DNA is TGCAGTGCTAGAAGACAGGGTTGGGACACTGAAGCTTTCTTT.